Listed here are 29 T cell receptor beta chains from one sample, sequenced in a study of CD8+CD57+ T cells in acquired aplastic anemia. Genomic DNA acted as the template from which TCR beta VDJ combination and CDR3 sequence profiling were carried out. One entry per CDR3 protein results from TCRdb running MiXCR on the reads. In the table there are some 98,000 distinct CDR3 sequences, about 67% of which are singletons. Patients picked for sequencing had shown CD8+CD57+ cell expansion detected by flow cytometry. The material sequenced was sorted CD4+, CD8+, or CD8+CD57+ T cells (not recorded which) from PBMCs. Receptor source: a human donor with aplastic anemia.

The chain recombines TRBV7-8 with TRBJ2-1; 7 bases line up with TRBD2. Germline lookup yields CDR1 SGHVS and CDR2 FQNEAQ. After removal of 5 bases from V and 8 bases from J, the junction contained 6 bases not matched to a gene. This CDR3 region has 13 residues. This CDR3 reads CASSRGGRYEQFF. In nucleotides, the CDR3 is TGTGCCAGCAGCCGCGGGGGTAGGTATGAGCAGTTCTTC.

The V and J genes are TRBV15 and TRBJ2-6, with D uncertain. CDR3 length: 14 residues. Looked up from germline, CDR1 is LNHNV and CDR2 is YYDKDF (reference sequence). The ends were cut back, 7 bases at V and 1 base at J, with 8 bases in the middle. CDR3 in DNA: TGTGCCACCAAGCCAGAGTCTGGGGCCAACGTCCTGACTTTC. Translation gives CATKPESGANVLTF.

This sequence joins TRBV13 and TRBJ2-1; no clear D. The V end was cut by 4 bases, the J end by 6 bases, with 13 bases between. The CDR3 length is 14 residues. Germline V gene lookup returns CDR1 PRHDT and CDR2 FYEKMQ (reference sequence). The CDR3 DNA is TGTGCCAGCAGCTCGCAGAGTTCGGGCAATGAGCAGTTCTTC. Translated: CASSSQSSGNEQFF.

V is TRBV20-1 and J is TRBJ2-1; D is undetermined. The V end lost 4 bases, the J end lost 7 bases, and 8 bases lay between the germline ends. The CDR3 consists of 11 residues. The germline V gene encodes CDR1 DFQATT and CDR2 SNEGSKA (reference sequence). The CDR3 nucleotides read TGCAGTGCTAAAGGAGCGAATGAGCAGTTCTTC. Protein: CSAKGANEQFF.

This chain connects TRBV20-1 to TRBJ1-1; TRBD1 is a possible D gene (5 bases). CDR3 length: 13 amino acids. The germline V gene encodes CDR1 DFQATT and CDR2 SNEGSKA (reference sequence). Trimming left V 3 bases short and J 2 bases short, with 10 bases between. In DNA, the CDR3 is TGCAGTGCTAGCGCCGACAGTAACACTGAAGCTTTCTTT. Amino acids: CSASADSNTEAFF.

A few counts support this clonotype. The CDR3 DNA follows: TGTGCCAGCAGTGGGCCCGGGACAGGGGCCTCACCCCTCCACTTT. This encodes CASSGPGTGASPLHF. The chain recombines TRBV2 with TRBJ1-6, with TRBD1 matching 10 bases. Germline values: CDR1 SNHLY, CDR2 FYNNEI. Trimming took 4 bases from V and 10 from J; bases not matched to a gene: 7. The CDR3 consists of 15 residues.

Here the CDR3 reads CASVRTSGGYEQYF. The CDR3 nucleotides read TGTGCCAGCGTTCGGACTAGCGGGGGTTACGAGCAGTACTTC. This chain connects TRBV25-1 to TRBJ2-7, with 13 bases aligning to TRBD2. The germline V gene has CDR1 MGHDK and CDR2 SYGVNS. The CDR3 runs 14 residues. Trimming removed 8 bases from V and 4 bases from J; junction bases left unmatched: 5.

The chain is built from TRBV19 and TRBJ1-5, with D unclear. V lost 3 bases and J lost 5, with 11 bases in between. Germline V gene sequence: CDR1 LNHDA, CDR2 SQIVND (reference sequence). The CDR3 contains 14 residues. The CDR3 protein is CASSIRTGDQPQHF. Written as DNA, the CDR3 is TGTGCCAGTAGTATTCGGACCGGAGATCAGCCCCAGCATTTT. The complete variable domain, with remaining parts taken from reference TRBV19 and TRBJ1-5, reads DGGITQSPKYLFRKEGQNVTLSCEQNLNHDAMYWYRQDPGQGLRLIYYSQIVNDFQKGDIAEGYSVSREKKESFPLTVTSAQKNPTAFYLCASSIRTGDQPQHFGDGTRLSIL.

The gene calls are TRBV10-3 and TRBJ2-7; 7 nucleotides agree with TRBD1. The CDR3 loop spans 13 amino acids. CDR1 ENHRY and CDR2 SYGVKD come from the germline V gene. With 10 bases clipped from V and 4 bases from J, the junction kept 10 bases outside the gene matches. Written as DNA, the CDR3 is TGTGCCACCGGACTTCAGGGGGTTTACGAGCAGTACTTC. Protein product: CATGLQGVYEQYF.

This chain links TRBV7-6 with TRBJ1-4, with D possibly being TRBD1 (5 bases). V was shortened by 5 bases and J by 7 bases, with 20 bases between the two germline ends. The CDR3 contains 16 residues. Per germline, CDR1 SGHVS and CDR2 FNYEAQ. The CDR3 DNA reads TGTGCCAGCAGCAATAGCCGGCAGGGCTCGGGTGAAAAACTGTTTTTT. Translated: CASSNSRQGSGEKLFF. Using reference TRBV7-6 and TRBJ1-4 for the parts outside the CDR3, the full variable domain is GAGVSQSPRYKVTKRGQDVALRCDPISGHVSLYWYRQALGQGPEFLTYFNYEAQQDKSGLPNDRFSAERPEGSISTLTIQRTEQRDSAMYRCASSNSRQGSGEKLFFGSGTQLSVL.

The genes are TRBV20-1 and TRBJ2-4; D possibly uses TRBD1 or TRBD2 (5 bases each). The V gene's germline CDR1 is DFQATT and CDR2 SNEGSKA (reference sequence). This CDR3 is built from 13 residues. The V and J ends lost 2 bases and 12 bases respectively, with 17 bases between them. CDR3 bases: TGCAGTGCTAGAAAAGGGACCGGGTGGGCTCAGTACTTC. Translation gives CSARKGTGWAQYF.

The rearrangement joins TRBV24-1 to TRBJ2-1, with 15 positions matching TRBD2. The CDR3 runs 16 residues. Germline trimming cut 4 bases from V and 7 bases from J; bases unmatched to any gene: 4. The V gene's germline CDR1 is KGHDR and CDR2 SFDVKD. This chain's CDR3 is CATSDVGLAGGNEQFF. In DNA form, the CDR3 reads TGTGCCACCAGTGACGTTGGACTAGCGGGGGGGAATGAGCAGTTCTTC.

This clonotype was recorded a few times. CDR3 sequence reads: CAISGTRQTSSYEQYF. CDR3 DNA sequence: TGTGCCATCAGTGGGACCCGTCAAACTAGCTCCTACGAGCAGTACTTC. The chain combines TRBV10-3 with TRBJ2-7; perhaps TRBD2 as D (5 bases). Trimming stripped 4 bases from V and 0 bases from J, with 16 bases between. CDR1 ENHRY and CDR2 SYGVKD come from the germline V gene. CDR3 length: 16 amino acids.

V gene TRBV25-1 combines with J gene TRBJ1-1; a possible D gene is TRBD1 (5 bases). Trimming took 5 bases from V and 4 from J, leaving 11 bases between them. Germline values: CDR1 MGHDK, CDR2 SYGVNS. The CDR3 totals 13 residues. In DNA, the CDR3 is TGTGCCAGCAGTTGGGGGAAGGTCACTGAAGCTTTCTTT. Its translation is CASSWGKVTEAFF.

V gene TRBV10-3 combines with J gene TRBJ1-1; D uncertain. With 3 bases removed from V and 7 bases from J, the gap between germline ends came to 9 bases. CDR3 length equals 12 residues. Germline CDR1 ENHRY, CDR2 SYGVKD. The CDR3: CAISDVTDEAFF. The CDR3 nucleotides are TGTGCCATCAGTGACGTGACGGATGAAGCTTTCTTT.

The chain recombines TRBV20-1 with TRBJ2-5, with D tentatively TRBD2 (7 bases). The CDR3 contains 13 residues. CDR1 is DFQATT and CDR2 is SNEGSKA in the germline V gene (reference sequence). V lost 5 bases, J lost 6 bases, and 16 bases lay in between. The CDR3 DNA sequence: TGCAGTGCTGAGGGGGGGCGTAAGAAGACCCAGTACTTC. It codes for CSAEGGRKKTQYF.

A note on this clonotype: A much larger clone is a single base away; this may be a read error. The rearrangement links TRBV3-1 to TRBJ2-5; a weak D match, TRBD1 (6 bases). Germline V lookup: CDR1 LGHDT, CDR2 YNNKEL (reference sequence). V was trimmed by 2 bases and J by 0 bases, leaving 16 bases between them. The CDR3 has 17 residues. CDR3 sequence reads: CASSQLVDGDNQETQYF. The CDR3 region has the DNA TGTGCCAGCAGCCAACTGGTGGACGGGGACAACCAAGAGACCCAGTACTTC.

The chain joins TRBV20-1 to TRBJ2-7; TRBD1 matches at 12 bases. This CDR3 region has 14 residues. In germline, CDR1 is DFQATT, CDR2 SNEGSKA (reference sequence). V dropped 3 bases and J dropped 4; count of bases not matched to a gene: 4. The CDR3 spells CSASQGQGAYEQYF. CDR3 coding DNA: TGCAGTGCTAGTCAGGGACAGGGGGCGTACGAGCAGTACTTC.

The chain has TRBV19 and TRBJ1-1; the D gene is possibly TRBD1 (5 bases). The germline V and J ends were trimmed by 10 bases and 6 bases, with 18 bases remaining between them. This CDR3 comprises 13 residues. CDR1 is LNHDA, CDR2 SQIVND, per germline (reference sequence). Written as DNA, the CDR3 is TGTGCCACCCACGGGACTGGGGGTGCTGAAGCTTTCTTT. Its translation: CATHGTGGAEAFF.

This clonotype was recorded many times. CDR3 bases: TGCAGTGCAATGGGGCTAGCGGGGGGGACCTACGAGCAGTACTTC. It encodes CSAMGLAGGTYEQYF. The rearrangement joins TRBV20-1 to TRBJ2-7; 12 nucleotides match TRBD2. V gave up 6 bases and J gave up 2 bases; unmatched junction bases: 8. Germline CDR1 is DFQATT and CDR2 is SNEGSKA (reference sequence). The CDR3 covers 15 residues.

The CDR3 reads CASSLEGAGAYGYTF. The CDR3 DNA follows: TGCGCCAGCAGCTTGGAGGGGGCGGGTGCCTATGGCTACACCTTC. This chain connects TRBV5-1 to TRBJ1-2, with TRBD1 identical over 7 bases. CDR3 size: 15 residues. CDR1 and CDR2 from the germline V gene are SGHRS and YFSETQ. V trimming: 0 bases; J trimming: 4 bases; junction bases outside the gene matches: 6.

This clonotype showed up just once. The chain is built from TRBV2 and TRBJ1-2, with D unclear. With 2 bases removed from V and 6 bases from J, the gap between germline ends came to 7 bases. Germline CDR1 is SNHLY and CDR2 is FYNNEI. CDR3 length: 12 residues. The CDR3 DNA reads TGTGCCAGCAGTGAACGGATGCATGGCTACACCTTC. As protein: CASSERMHGYTF. The whole variable domain, filled in from reference TRBV2 and TRBJ1-2, reads EPEVTQTPSHQVTQMGQEVILRCVPISNHLYFYWYRQILGQKVEFLVSFYNNEISEKSEIFDDQFSVERPDGSNFTLKIRSTKLEDSAMYFCASSERMHGYTFGSGTRLTVV.

This chain links TRBV25-1 with TRBJ2-3; 9 bases agree with TRBD2. Germline CDR1 is MGHDK and CDR2 is SYGVNS. The CDR3 extends over 17 amino acids. J gave up 0 bases and V 3 bases, and 7 bases lay outside the gene matches. The CDR3 DNA follows: TGTGCCAGCAGTGATCGTGCGACTAGCGGAAGCACAGATACGCAGTATTTT. Encoded protein: CASSDRATSGSTDTQYF.

The chain is built from TRBV20-1 and TRBJ1-3; tentative D call: TRBD1 (5 bases). The CDR3 is 14 residues long. Trimming removed 4 bases from V and 3 bases from J, with 13 bases in between. The germline CDR1 and CDR2 sequences are DFQATT and SNEGSKA (reference sequence). The CDR3 spells CSATARVDGNTIYF. The CDR3 region has the DNA TGCAGTGCTACCGCCAGGGTAGATGGAAACACCATATATTTT.

This clonotype was seen at least ten times. The V call is TRBV20-1, the J call TRBJ1-6; D is unclear. This CDR3 comprises 10 residues. V was shortened by 3 bases and J by 14 bases, with 8 bases between the two germline ends. Germline lookup yields CDR1 DFQATT and CDR2 SNEGSKA (reference sequence). CDR3 protein: CSARETTLHF. The CDR3 DNA reads TGCAGTGCTAGGGAGACCACCCTCCACTTT.

This chain links TRBV2 with TRBJ2-5, with 7 bases identical to TRBD1. The germline gives CDR1 SNHLY, CDR2 FYNNEI. After removal of 6 bases from V and 4 bases from J, the junction contained 2 bases not matched to a gene. CDR3 size: 12 residues. The CDR3 DNA is TGTGCCAGCAGGGGGGACAGAGAGACCCAGTACTTC. Amino acid sequence: CASRGDRETQYF.

This clonotype was counted a single time. The chain carries TRBV10-3 and TRBJ2-3; D might be TRBD2 (6 bases). The CDR3 contains 14 residues. Germline V lookup: CDR1 ENHRY, CDR2 SYGVKD. Trimming took off 3 bases at V and 4 bases at J, with 11 bases between the two ends. CDR3 DNA: TGTGCCATCAGTGACGGGAGTAAGGCAGATACGCAGTATTTT. Translated: CAISDGSKADTQYF.

This clonotype was seen only a few times. This chain joins TRBV3-1 and TRBJ2-3; the match to TRBD2 covers 7 bases. This CDR3 region has 17 residues. CDR1 and CDR2 (germline): LGHDT, YNNKEL (reference sequence). Trimming removed 1 base from V and 3 bases from J; junction bases left unmatched: 10. DNA of the CDR3: TGTGCCAGCAGCCAAGGTTTGGCGGGAGAGGGGACAGATACGCAGTATTTT. Its translation: CASSQGLAGEGTDTQYF.

This clonotype was detected a few times. The V gene is TRBV10-2, the J gene TRBJ2-2; D not resolved. Germline lookup yields CDR1 WSHSY and CDR2 SAAADI. The germline V and J ends were trimmed by 5 bases and 3 bases, with 10 bases remaining between them. There are 14 residues in the CDR3. The CDR3 nucleotides are TGCGCCAGCAGTCATCTGCAGGACACCGGGGAGCTGTTTTTT. It is translated as CASSHLQDTGELFF.